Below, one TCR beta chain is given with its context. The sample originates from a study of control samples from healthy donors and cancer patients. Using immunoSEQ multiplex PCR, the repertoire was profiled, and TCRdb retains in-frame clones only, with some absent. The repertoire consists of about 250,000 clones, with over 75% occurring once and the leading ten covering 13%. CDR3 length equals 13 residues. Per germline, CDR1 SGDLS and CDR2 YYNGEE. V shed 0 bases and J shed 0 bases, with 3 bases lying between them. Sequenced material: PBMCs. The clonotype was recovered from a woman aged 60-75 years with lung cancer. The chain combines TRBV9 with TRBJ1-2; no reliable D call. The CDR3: CASSVAPNYGYTF. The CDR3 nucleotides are TGTGCCAGCAGCGTAGCGCCTAACTATGGCTACACCTTC.